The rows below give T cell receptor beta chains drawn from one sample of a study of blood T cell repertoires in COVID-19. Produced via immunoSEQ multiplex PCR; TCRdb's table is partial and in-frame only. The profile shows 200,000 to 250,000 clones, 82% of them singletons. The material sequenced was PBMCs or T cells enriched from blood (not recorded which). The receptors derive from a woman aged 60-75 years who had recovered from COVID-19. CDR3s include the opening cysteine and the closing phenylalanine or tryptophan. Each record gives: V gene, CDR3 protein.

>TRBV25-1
CASSEYIGGTGEQFF
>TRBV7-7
CASSQAGGARNTGELFF
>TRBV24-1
CATSGVDNNEQFF
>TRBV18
CASSPRLAGGNKNEQFF
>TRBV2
CASSATGMGGYTF
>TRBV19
CASSWGTGSFGYTF
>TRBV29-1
CSVPRGQGSNYGYTF
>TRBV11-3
CASSPGTKGSLITNEQFF
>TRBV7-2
CASSSVAGGALDTQYF
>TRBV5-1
CASSLGSGGGNEKLFF
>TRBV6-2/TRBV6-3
CASSSRAPHQPQHF
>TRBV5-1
CASSLKGADQPQHF
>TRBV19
CASSLTGGFEAFF
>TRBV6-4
CASSRGQGSYNEQFF
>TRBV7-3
CASSLTGPGANVLTF
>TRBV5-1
CASSLSGSADTQYF
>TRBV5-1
CASSLDPDAGYEQYF
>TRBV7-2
CASSLDLAGDTQYF
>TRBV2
CASRKGGYTEAFF
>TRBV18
CASSQTTASSGANVLTF
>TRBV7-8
CASSQEVGSGYRGYTF
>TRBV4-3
CASSQDWLVAYNEQFF
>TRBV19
CASSKGQGFTDTQYF
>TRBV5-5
CASTMGQGAVEQFF
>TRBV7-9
CASSLGLAGGRGETQYF
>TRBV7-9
CASSQGQQYNEQFF
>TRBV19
CASSYGQGLFNQPQHF
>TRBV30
CAWSAGLKAGETQYF
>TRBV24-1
CATRGQNTEAFF
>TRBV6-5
CASSYQQGRPKLFF
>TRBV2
CASSVSLEAGGGYQETQYF
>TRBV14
CASSHVRVEQYF
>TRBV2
CASSSGLAGGGDTQYF
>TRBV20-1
CSASAGSGNQPQHF
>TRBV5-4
CASSLFASAYNEQFF
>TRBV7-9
CANEREGTGGDTIYF
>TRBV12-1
CARAPRFLMPREGRDTGELFF
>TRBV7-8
CASSTKTGRSGNTIYF
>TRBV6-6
CASSYSGQGIYEQYF
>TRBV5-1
CASSPSSGRAREQFF
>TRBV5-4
CASSFIGRGSNQPQHF
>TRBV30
CAWGPFQGTEAFF
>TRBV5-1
CASSSSREGGLGNTEAFF
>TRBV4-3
CASSQRLGGAAQYF
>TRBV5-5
CASSGTGQGAWFYGYTF
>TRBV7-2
CASTTGTHEQYF
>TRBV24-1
CATRRDPRGSTEAFF
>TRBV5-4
CASSLQGAGETQYF
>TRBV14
CASSPREDSYTGELFF
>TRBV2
CASSEWGVNSPLHF
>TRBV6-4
CASSDRETEAFF
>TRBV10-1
CASSEVPGGSVETQYF
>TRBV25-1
CASSEFGYEQYF
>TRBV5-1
CASSRSTGTRNTEAFF
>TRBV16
CASSHGTRNTEAFF
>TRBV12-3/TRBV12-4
CASSWSAVFEAFF
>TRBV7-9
CASSLPDSSRRGYTF